Detailed here is one T cell receptor (beta chain). This sample stems from a study of blood T cell repertoires in COVID-19. Study processing details: Amplification with reference gene primers provided the estimates of nucleated cell counts. The repertoire was sequenced with immunoSEQ multiplex PCR; TCRdb's copy has only in-frame clones and lacks some. V and J calls and clone size come straight from that table; D and trimming were deduced from the DNA. Found here are approximately 210,000 clones, around four fifths of them singletons; the top ten hold 12%. Symptom resolution, clearance, or two negative PCRs marked donors in Cohort 3 as recovered. CDR1 and CDR2 from the germline V gene are SEHNR and FQNEAQ (reference sequence). The CDR3 is made up of 15 amino acids. Unmatched junction bases numbered 3, after V lost 1 base and J lost 5 bases.

The TCR comes from a middle-aged man who had recovered from COVID-19. The sequencing input was PBMCs or T cells enriched from blood (not recorded which). This rearrangement joins TRBV7-9 to TRBJ2-5, with 11 bases identical to TRBD1. CDR3 amino acids: CASSLGTGGSETQYF. CDR3 sequence (DNA): TGTGCCAGCAGCTTAGGGACAGGGGGCTCGGAGACCCAGTACTTC. The complete variable domain, with remaining parts taken from reference TRBV7-9 and TRBJ2-5, reads DTGVSQNPRHKITKRGQNVTFRCDPISEHNRLYWYRQTLGQGPEFLTYFQNEAQLEKSRLLSDRFSAERPKGSFSTLEIQRTEQGDSAMYLCASSLGTGGSETQYFGPGTRLLVL.